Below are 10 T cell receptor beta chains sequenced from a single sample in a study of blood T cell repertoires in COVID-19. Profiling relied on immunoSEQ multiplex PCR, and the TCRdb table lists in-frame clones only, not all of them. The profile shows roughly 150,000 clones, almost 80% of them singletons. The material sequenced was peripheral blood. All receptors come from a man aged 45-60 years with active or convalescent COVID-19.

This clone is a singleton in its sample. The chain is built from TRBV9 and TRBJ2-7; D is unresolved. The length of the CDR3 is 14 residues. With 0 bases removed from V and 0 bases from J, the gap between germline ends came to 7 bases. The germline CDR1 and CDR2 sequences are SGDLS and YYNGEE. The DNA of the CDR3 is TGTGCCAGCAGCGTAGGGTCTAGCTCCTACGAGCAGTACTTC. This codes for CASSVGSSSYEQYF.

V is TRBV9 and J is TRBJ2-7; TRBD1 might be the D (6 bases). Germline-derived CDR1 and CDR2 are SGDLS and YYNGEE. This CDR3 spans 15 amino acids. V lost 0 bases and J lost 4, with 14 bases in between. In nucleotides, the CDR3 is TGTGCCAGCAGCGTAGCGGGGACACAAATTTACGAGCAGTACTTC. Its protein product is CASSVAGTQIYEQYF.

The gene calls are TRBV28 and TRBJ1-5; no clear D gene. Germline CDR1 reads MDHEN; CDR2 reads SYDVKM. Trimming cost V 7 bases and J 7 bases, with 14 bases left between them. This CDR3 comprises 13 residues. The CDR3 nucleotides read TGTGCCAGCACCACCCTGGCATCGCAGCCCCAGCATTTT. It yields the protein CASTTLASQPQHF.

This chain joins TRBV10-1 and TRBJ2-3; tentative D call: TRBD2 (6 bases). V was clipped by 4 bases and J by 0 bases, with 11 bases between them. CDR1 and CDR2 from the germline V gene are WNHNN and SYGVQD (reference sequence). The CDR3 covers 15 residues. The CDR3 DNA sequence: TGCGCCAGCAGTGGTCGCGGGGATAGCACAGATACGCAGTATTTT. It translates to CASSGRGDSTDTQYF.

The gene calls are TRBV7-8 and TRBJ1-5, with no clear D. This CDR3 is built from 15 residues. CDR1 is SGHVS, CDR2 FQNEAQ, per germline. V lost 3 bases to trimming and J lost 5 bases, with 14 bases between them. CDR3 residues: CASSLAPGNDQPQHF. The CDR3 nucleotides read TGTGCCAGCAGCTTGGCCCCGGGAAACGATCAGCCCCAGCATTTT.

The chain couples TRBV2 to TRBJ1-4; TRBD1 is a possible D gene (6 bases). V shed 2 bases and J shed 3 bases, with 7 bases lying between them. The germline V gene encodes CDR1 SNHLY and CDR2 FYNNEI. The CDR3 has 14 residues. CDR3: CASSEQGPNEKLFF. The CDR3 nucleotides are TGTGCCAGCAGTGAACAGGGGCCTAATGAAAAACTGTTTTTT.

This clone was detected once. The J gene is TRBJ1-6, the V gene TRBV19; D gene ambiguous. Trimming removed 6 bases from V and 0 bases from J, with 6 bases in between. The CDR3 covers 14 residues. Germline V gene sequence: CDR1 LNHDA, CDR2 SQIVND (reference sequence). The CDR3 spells CASSLNSYNSPLHF. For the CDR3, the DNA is TGTGCCAGTAGCCTTAACTCCTATAATTCACCCCTCCACTTT. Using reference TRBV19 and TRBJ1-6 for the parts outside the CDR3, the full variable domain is DGGITQSPKYLFRKEGQNVTLSCEQNLNHDAMYWYRQDPGQGLRLIYYSQIVNDFQKGDIAEGYSVSREKKESFPLTVTSAQKNPTAFYLCASSLNSYNSPLHFGNGTRLTVT.

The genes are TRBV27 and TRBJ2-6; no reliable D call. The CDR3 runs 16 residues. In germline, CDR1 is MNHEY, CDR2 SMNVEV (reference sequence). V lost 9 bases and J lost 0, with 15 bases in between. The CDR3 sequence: CASTGGYLSGANVLTF. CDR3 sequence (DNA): TGTGCCAGTACGGGTGGGTACCTCTCTGGGGCCAACGTCCTGACTTTC.

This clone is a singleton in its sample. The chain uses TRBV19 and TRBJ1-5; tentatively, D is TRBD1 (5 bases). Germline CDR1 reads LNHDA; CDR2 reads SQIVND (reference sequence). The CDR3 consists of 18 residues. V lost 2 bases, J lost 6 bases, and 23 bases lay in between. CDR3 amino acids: CASSIRWLSMGGGQPQHF. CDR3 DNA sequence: TGTGCCAGTAGTATACGTTGGTTGTCGATGGGGGGAGGTCAGCCCCAGCATTTT.

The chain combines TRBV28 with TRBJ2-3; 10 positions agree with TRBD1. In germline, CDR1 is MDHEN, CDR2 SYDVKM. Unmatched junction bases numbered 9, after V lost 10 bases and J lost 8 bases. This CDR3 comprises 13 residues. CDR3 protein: CATSDRGAGTQYF. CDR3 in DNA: TGTGCCACCTCGGACAGGGGGGCCGGTACGCAGTATTTT.